This T cell receptor beta chain is drawn from a study of CD8+CD57+ T cells in acquired aplastic anemia. Study information: DNA recovered from sorted CD4+ and CD8+ cells had a mean of approximately 3.2 ug.

With regard to this clonotype: Its target is unknown.

This CDR3 region has 14 residues. Germline trimming cut 3 bases from V and 5 bases from J; bases unmatched to any gene: 8. Germline CDR1 reads SQVTM; CDR2 reads ANQGSEA. Genomic DNA provided the template from which TCR beta VDJ and CDR3 profiles were obtained. TCRdb fed the reads into MiXCR, producing one record per CDR3 protein. The repertoire consists of about 160,000 distinct CDR3 sequences, with 71% occurring once and the leading ten covering around 45%. CD8+CD57+ cell expansion, shown by flow cytometry, had occurred in the patients selected for sequencing. There were no patients without severe acquired aplastic anemia. Study findings and constraints: In common between the patients and the controls were nearly 30 CD8+ CDR3 sequences.

The sequencing input was sorted CD4+, CD8+, or CD8+CD57+ T cells (not recorded which) from PBMCs. This clonotype was sampled from a human donor with aplastic anemia. V gene TRBV29-1 combines with J gene TRBJ2-7, with 9 bases fitting TRBD1. The CDR3 nucleotides read TGCAGCGTTGAGCCCGGGACAGGGATCAACGAGCAGTACTTC. The encoded protein is CSVEPGTGINEQYF.